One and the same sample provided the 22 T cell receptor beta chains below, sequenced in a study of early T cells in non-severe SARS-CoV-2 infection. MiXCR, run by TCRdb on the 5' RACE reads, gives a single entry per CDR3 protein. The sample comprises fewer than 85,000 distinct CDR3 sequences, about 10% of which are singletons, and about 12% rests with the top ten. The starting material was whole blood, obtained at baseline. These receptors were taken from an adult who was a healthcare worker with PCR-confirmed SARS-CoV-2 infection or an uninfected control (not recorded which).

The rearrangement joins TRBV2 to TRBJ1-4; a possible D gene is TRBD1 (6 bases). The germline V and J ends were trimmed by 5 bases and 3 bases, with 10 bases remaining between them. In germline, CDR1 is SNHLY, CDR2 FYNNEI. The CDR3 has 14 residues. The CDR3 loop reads CASSQDRANEKLFF. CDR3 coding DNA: TGTGCCAGCAGTCAGGACAGAGCTAATGAAAAACTGTTTTTT.

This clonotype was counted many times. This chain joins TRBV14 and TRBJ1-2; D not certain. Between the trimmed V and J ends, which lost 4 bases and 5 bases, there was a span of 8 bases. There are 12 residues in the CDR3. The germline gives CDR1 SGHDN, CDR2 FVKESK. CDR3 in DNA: TGTGCCAGCAGCCCCGGATCTTATGGCTACACCTTC. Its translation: CASSPGSYGYTF.

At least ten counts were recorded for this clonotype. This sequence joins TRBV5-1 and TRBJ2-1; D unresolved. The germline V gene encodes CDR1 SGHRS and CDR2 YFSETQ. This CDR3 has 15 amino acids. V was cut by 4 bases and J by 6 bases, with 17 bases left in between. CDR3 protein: CASSMARALINEQFF. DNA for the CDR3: TGCGCCAGCAGCATGGCCCGGGCCCTCATCAATGAGCAGTTCTTC.

The DNA for the CDR3 is TGCAGCTGTTCTTTAGGGGTGAACACTGAAGCTTTCTTT. Translating it yields CSCSLGVNTEAFF. The chain is built from TRBV29-1 and TRBJ1-1; D might be TRBD1 (5 bases). This CDR3 contains 13 residues. The V and J ends lost 8 bases and 0 bases respectively, with 13 bases between them. The germline V gene encodes CDR1 SQVTM and CDR2 ANQGSEA.

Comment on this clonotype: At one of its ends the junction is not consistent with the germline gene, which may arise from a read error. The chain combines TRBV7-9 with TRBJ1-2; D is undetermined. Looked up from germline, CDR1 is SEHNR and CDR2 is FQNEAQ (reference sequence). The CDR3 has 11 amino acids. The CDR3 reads CASSRAEAPYF. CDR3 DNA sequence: TGTGCCAGCAGCCGGGCCGAAGCGCCGTACTTC.

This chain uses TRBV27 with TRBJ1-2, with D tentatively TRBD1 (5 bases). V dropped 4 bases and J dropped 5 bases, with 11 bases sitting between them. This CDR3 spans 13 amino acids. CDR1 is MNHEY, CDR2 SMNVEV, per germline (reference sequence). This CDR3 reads CASSSRGLYGYTF. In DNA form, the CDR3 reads TGTGCCAGCAGTTCTAGGGGTTTGTATGGCTACACCTTC.

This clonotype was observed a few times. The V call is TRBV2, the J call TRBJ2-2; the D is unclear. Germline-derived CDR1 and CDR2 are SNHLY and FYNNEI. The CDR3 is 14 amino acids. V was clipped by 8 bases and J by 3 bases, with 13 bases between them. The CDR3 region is CASRRLVDTGELFF. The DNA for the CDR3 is TGTGCCAGCCGCCGACTCGTGGACACCGGGGAGCTGTTTTTT.

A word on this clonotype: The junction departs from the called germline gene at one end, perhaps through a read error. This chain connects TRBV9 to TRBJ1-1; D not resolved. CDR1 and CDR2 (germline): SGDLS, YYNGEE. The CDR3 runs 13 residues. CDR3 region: CVSSVNPSTEAFF. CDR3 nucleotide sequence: TGTGTCAGCAGCGTAAATCCGAGCACTGAAGCTTTCTTT.

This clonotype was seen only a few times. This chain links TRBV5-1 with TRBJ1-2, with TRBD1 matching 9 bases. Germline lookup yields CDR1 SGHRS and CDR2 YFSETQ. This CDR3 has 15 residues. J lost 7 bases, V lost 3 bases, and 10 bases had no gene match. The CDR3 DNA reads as TGCGCCAGCAGCTCAAGCCGGGACAGGGCTTCTGGCTACACCTTC. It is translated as CASSSSRDRASGYTF.

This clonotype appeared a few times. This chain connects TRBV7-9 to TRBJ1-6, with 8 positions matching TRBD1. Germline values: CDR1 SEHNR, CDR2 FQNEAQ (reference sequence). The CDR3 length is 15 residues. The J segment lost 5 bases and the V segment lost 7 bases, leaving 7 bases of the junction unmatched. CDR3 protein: CASTPEDRDNSPLHF. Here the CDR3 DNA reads TGTGCCAGCACACCCGAGGACAGGGATAATTCACCCCTCCACTTT.

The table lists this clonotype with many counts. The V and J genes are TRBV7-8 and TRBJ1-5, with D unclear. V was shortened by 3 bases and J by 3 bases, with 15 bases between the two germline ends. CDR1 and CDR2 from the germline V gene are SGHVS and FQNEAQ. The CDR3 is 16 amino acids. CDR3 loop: CASSLQGIPPNQPQHF. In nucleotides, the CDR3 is TGTGCCAGCAGCTTGCAAGGGATCCCCCCCAATCAGCCCCAGCATTTT.

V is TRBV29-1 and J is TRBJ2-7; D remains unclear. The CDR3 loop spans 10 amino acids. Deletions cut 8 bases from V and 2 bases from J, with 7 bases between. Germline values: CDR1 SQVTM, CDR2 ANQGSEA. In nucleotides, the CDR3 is TGCAGCCTACGGCCCTACGAGCAGTACTTC. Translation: CSLRPYEQYF.

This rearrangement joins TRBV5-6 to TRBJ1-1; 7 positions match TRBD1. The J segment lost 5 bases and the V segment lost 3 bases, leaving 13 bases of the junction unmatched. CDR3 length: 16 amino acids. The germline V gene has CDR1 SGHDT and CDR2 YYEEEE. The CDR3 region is CASSSSRQGEWTEAFF. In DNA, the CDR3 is TGTGCCAGCAGCTCCTCCCGGCAGGGGGAATGGACTGAAGCTTTCTTT.

In nucleotides, the CDR3 is TGTGCCAGCACTCCCTTGGGATTTAGCTCCTATAATTCACCCCTCCACTTT. Translated, it gives CASTPLGFSSYNSPLHF. The gene calls are TRBV28 and TRBJ1-6; no clear D gene. Between the trimmed V and J ends, which lost 7 bases and 0 bases, there was a span of 16 bases. Germline CDR1 reads MDHEN; CDR2 reads SYDVKM. This CDR3 contains 17 residues.

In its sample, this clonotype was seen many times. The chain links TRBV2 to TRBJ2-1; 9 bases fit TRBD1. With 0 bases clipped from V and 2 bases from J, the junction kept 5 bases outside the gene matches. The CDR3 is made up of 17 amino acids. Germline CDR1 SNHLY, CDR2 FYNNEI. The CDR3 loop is CASSEAGQGFPYNEQFF. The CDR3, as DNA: TGTGCCAGCAGTGAAGCGGGACAGGGCTTTCCCTACAATGAGCAGTTCTTC.

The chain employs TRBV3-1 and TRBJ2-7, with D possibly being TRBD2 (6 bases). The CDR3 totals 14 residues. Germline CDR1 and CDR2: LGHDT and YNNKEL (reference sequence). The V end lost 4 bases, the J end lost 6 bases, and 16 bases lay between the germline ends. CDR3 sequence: CASSPDTRGIEQYF. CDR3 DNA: TGTGCCAGCAGCCCAGACACACGGGGGATCGAGCAGTACTTC.

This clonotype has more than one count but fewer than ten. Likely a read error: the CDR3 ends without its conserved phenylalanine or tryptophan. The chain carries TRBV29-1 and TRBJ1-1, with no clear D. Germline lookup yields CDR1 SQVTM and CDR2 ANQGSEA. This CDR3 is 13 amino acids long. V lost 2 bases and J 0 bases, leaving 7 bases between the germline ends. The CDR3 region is CSVEKIMNTEAFL. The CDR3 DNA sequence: TGCAGCGTTGAAAAAATCATGAACACTGAAGCTTTCCTT.

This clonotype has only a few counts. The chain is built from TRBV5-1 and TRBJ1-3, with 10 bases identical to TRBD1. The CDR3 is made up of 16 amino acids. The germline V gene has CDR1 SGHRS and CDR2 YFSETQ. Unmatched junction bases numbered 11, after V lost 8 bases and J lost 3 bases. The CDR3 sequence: CASRRTGGTNGNTIYF. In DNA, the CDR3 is TGCGCCAGTCGCCGGACAGGGGGAACGAATGGAAACACCATATATTTT. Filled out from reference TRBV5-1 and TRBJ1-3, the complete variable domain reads KAGVTQTPRYLIKTRGQQVTLSCSPISGHRSVSWYQQTPGQGLQFLFEYFSETQRNKGNFPGRFSGRQFSNSRSEMNVSTLELGDSALYLCASRRTGGTNGNTIYFGEGSWLTVV.

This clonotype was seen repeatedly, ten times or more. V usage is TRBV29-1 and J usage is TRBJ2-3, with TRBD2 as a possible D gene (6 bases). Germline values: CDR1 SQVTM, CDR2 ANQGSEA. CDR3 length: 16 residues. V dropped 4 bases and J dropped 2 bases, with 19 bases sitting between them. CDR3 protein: CSVVGWAGSYTDTQYF. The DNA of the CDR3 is TGCAGCGTTGTGGGCTGGGCGGGGTCCTACACAGATACGCAGTATTTT.

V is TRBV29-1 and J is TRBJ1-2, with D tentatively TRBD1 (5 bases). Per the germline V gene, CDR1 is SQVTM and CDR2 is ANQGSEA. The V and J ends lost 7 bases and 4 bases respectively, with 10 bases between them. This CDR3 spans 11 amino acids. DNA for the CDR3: TGCAGCGCTGGGGACCCCTATGGCTACACCTTC. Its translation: CSAGDPYGYTF. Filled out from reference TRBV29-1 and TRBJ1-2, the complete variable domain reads SAVISQKPSRDICQRGTSLTIQCQVDSQVTMMFWYRQQPGQSLTLIATANQGSEATYESGFVIDKFPISRPNLTFSTLTVSNMSPEDSSIYLCSAGDPYGYTFGSGTRLTVV.

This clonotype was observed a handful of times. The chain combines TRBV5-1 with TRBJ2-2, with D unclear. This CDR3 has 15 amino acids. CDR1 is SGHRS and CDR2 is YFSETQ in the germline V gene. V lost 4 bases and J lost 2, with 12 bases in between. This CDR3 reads CASSLINLNTGELFF. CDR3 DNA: TGCGCCAGCAGCCTCATTAATCTCAACACCGGGGAGCTGTTTTTT.

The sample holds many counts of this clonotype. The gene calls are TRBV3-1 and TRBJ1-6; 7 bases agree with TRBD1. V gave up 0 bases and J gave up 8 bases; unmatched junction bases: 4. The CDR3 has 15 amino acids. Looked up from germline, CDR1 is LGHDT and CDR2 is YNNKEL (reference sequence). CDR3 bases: TGTGCCAGCAGCCAAGAGGCAGGGGGGTATTCACCCCTCCACTTT. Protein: CASSQEAGGYSPLHF. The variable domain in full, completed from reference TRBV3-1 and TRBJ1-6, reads DTAVSQTPKYLVTQMGNDKSIKCEQNLGHDTMYWYKQDSKKFLKIMFSYNNKELIINETVPNRFSPKSPDKAHLNLHINSLELGDSAVYFCASSQEAGGYSPLHFGNGTRLTVT.